This passage covers 27 T cell receptor beta chains from one sample sequenced in a study of blood T cell repertoires in COVID-19. Repertoires were generated with immunoSEQ multiplex PCR, while TCRdb's copy carries only in-frame clones and drops some. The sample lists around 200,000 clones, about 83% occurring once. What was sequenced was peripheral blood. Every receptor here comes from a man over 45 with active or convalescent COVID-19.

This clone is termed medium-sized. The chain has TRBV5-4 and TRBJ2-5; TRBD2 matches 8 bases. This CDR3 has 14 residues. Germline lookup yields CDR1 SGHNT and CDR2 YYREEE (reference sequence). The V and J ends lost 2 bases and 5 bases, in that order; junction bases with no gene match: 5. DNA for the CDR3: TGTGCCAGCAGCTTTGGGCGGGAGGTTGAGACCCAGTACTTC. It encodes CASSFGREVETQYF. Supplemented by reference TRBV5-4 and TRBJ2-5, the full variable domain reads ETGVTQSPTHLIKTRGQQVTLRCSSQSGHNTVSWYQQALGQGPQFIFQYYREEENGRGNFPPRFSGLQFPNYSSELNVNALELDDSALYLCASSFGREVETQYFGPGTRLLVL.

The chain uses TRBV3-1 (or the pseudogene TRBV3-2) and TRBJ2-7, with 7 bases that match TRBD1. Trimming removed 4 bases from V and 0 bases from J; junction bases left unmatched: 6. Germline values: CDR1 LGHDT, CDR2 YNNKEL (reference sequence). This CDR3 has 15 amino acids. In nucleotides, the CDR3 is TGTGCCAGCAGCCCTTCCAGGGGGAGCTCCTACGAGCAGTACTTC. This codes for CASSPSRGSSYEQYF.

This chain uses TRBV6-5 with TRBJ2-7; 7 nucleotides align to TRBD2. Per the germline V gene, CDR1 is MNHEY and CDR2 is SVGAGI. The CDR3 is made up of 14 amino acids. V trimming: 0 bases; J trimming: 7 bases; junction bases outside the gene matches: 6. The CDR3 region is CASSYSIPGGEQYF. The CDR3 nucleotides are TGTGCCAGCAGTTACTCGATCCCCGGGGGGGAGCAGTACTTC.

V gene TRBV29-1 combines with J gene TRBJ2-1; TRBD2 agrees at 13 bases. After removal of 8 bases from V and 8 bases from J, the junction contained 9 bases not matched to a gene. The germline V gene encodes CDR1 SQVTM and CDR2 ANQGSEA. The CDR3 spans 14 residues. The CDR3 DNA reads as TGCAGCCTCAGGACTAGCGGGAGTTTATATGAGCAGTTCTTC. Protein: CSLRTSGSLYEQFF.

This chain links TRBV7-2 with TRBJ1-1, with TRBD1 as a possible D gene (5 bases). The V and J ends lost 3 bases and 4 bases respectively, with 9 bases between them. CDR3 length: 13 amino acids. CDR1 SGHTA and CDR2 FQGNSA come from the germline V gene. The DNA of the CDR3 is TGTGCCAGCAGCTTGTCCAGGGTCACTGAAGCTTTCTTT. The encoded protein is CASSLSRVTEAFF.

This chain connects TRBV9 to TRBJ1-1; a weak D match, TRBD1 (6 bases). The CDR3 totals 13 residues. CDR1 and CDR2 (germline): SGDLS, YYNGEE. The germline V and J ends were trimmed by 0 bases and 7 bases, with 10 bases remaining between them. CDR3 residues: CASSVVGAGEAFF. For the CDR3, the DNA is TGTGCCAGCAGCGTAGTGGGGGCGGGTGAAGCTTTCTTT.

The genes are TRBV5-4 and TRBJ2-6; D unresolved. In germline, CDR1 is SGHNT, CDR2 YYREEE (reference sequence). Trimming took 0 bases from V and 1 from J, leaving 5 bases between them. The CDR3 covers 15 residues. The DNA of the CDR3 is TGTGCCAGCAGCTTGGAAGCTTCTGGGGCCAACGTCCTGACTTTC. This encodes CASSLEASGANVLTF. The whole variable domain, remainder taken from reference TRBV5-4 and TRBJ2-6, is ETGVTQSPTHLIKTRGQQVTLRCSSQSGHNTVSWYQQALGQGPQFIFQYYREEENGRGNFPPRFSGLQFPNYSSELNVNALELDDSALYLCASSLEASGANVLTFGAGSRLTVL.

The genes are TRBV3-1 (or the pseudogene TRBV3-2) and TRBJ2-3; weak D call: TRBD2 (5 bases). Trimming left V 4 bases short and J 0 bases short, with 14 bases between. The CDR3 length is 16 residues. Germline CDR1 and CDR2: LGHDT and YNNKEL (reference sequence). CDR3 amino acids: CASSPWESSSTDTQYF. CDR3 bases: TGTGCCAGCAGCCCTTGGGAGTCGTCTAGCACAGATACGCAGTATTTT.

The gene calls are TRBV18 and TRBJ2-7; maybe TRBD1 (5 bases). This CDR3 comprises 15 residues. Germline V CDR1 and CDR2: KGHSH, LQKENI. Trimming left V 3 bases short and J 2 bases short, with 14 bases between. CDR3 coding DNA: TGTGCCAGCTCACCGATGGACAATCCCGCCTACGAGCAGTACTTC. It yields the protein CASSPMDNPAYEQYF.

This clone occurred a few times. V is TRBV3-1 (or the pseudogene TRBV3-2) and J is TRBJ1-2, with 10 bases matching TRBD1. The ends lost 3 bases at V and 0 bases at J; junction bases unmatched: 10. The CDR3 contains 18 residues. From germline, CDR1 is LGHDT and CDR2 YNNKEL (reference sequence). The CDR3 spells CASSHTTGQGLANYGYTF. Written as DNA, the CDR3 is TGTGCCAGCAGCCACACCACGGGACAGGGGCTAGCTAACTATGGCTACACCTTC.

The chain links TRBV11-3 to TRBJ2-7, with 7 bases fitting TRBD1. The CDR3 covers 14 residues. The germline V gene encodes CDR1 SGHNT and CDR2 YENEEA. V shed 0 bases and J 6 bases; nucleotides not matched to a gene: 5. This CDR3 is CASSLDGPGGEQYF. The CDR3 nucleotides are TGTGCCAGCAGCTTAGATGGGCCAGGGGGCGAGCAGTACTTC.

CDR3 protein: CASSQDLARGEKLFF. In nucleotides, the CDR3 is TGTGCCAGCAGCCAAGATTTGGCCAGGGGAGAAAAACTGTTTTTT. The rearrangement uses TRBV14 and TRBJ1-4, with a possible D match to TRBD1 (6 bases). This CDR3 is built from 15 residues. CDR1 and CDR2 from the germline V gene are SGHDN and FVKESK. V was pared by 0 bases and J by 8 bases, with 13 bases between.

This sequence joins TRBV3-1 (or the pseudogene TRBV3-2) and TRBJ1-6; 10 nucleotides agree with TRBD1. Germline V CDR1 and CDR2: LGHDT, YNNKEL (reference sequence). Germline trimming cut 5 bases from V and 5 bases from J; bases unmatched to any gene: 6. CDR3 length: 16 amino acids. CDR3 sequence (DNA): TGTGCCAGCAGCTACGGACAGGGGGGGAATAATTCACCCCTCCACTTT. It codes for CASSYGQGGNNSPLHF.

V gene TRBV7-2 combines with J gene TRBJ2-7; the D gene is possibly TRBD1 (6 bases). V was pared by 5 bases and J by 4 bases, with 18 bases between. CDR1 and CDR2 (germline): SGHTA, FQGNSA. CDR3 length: 15 residues. CDR3 protein: CASSLRGTGQYEQYF. DNA of the CDR3: TGTGCCAGCAGCCTGAGGGGGACCGGCCAATACGAGCAGTACTTC.

The chain is built from TRBV29-1 and TRBJ1-4, with D perhaps TRBD1 (5 bases). The CDR3 consists of 13 residues. CDR1 is SQVTM, CDR2 ANQGSEA, per germline. V was clipped by 1 base and J by 10 bases, with 13 bases between them. The DNA of the CDR3 is TGCAGCGTTGAAGTGGCTGGGGGGGTAAAACTGTTTTTT. Protein product: CSVEVAGGVKLFF.

J is TRBJ2-3 and V is TRBV4-2; 7 bases fit TRBD1. With 0 bases clipped from V and 2 bases from J, the junction kept 5 bases outside the gene matches. The CDR3 is 16 residues long. From germline, CDR1 is LGHNA and CDR2 YNFKEQ. The CDR3 loop is CASSQDRGQFTDTQYF. Here the CDR3 DNA reads TGTGCCAGCAGCCAAGATAGGGGACAGTTCACAGATACGCAGTATTTT.

The CDR3 region is CASSVLGTAQLSGANVLTF. CDR3 coding DNA: TGTGCCAGCAGTGTACTAGGGACAGCTCAATTAAGTGGGGCCAACGTCCTGACTTTC. The chain combines TRBV27 with TRBJ2-6; 7 positions agree with TRBD1. Germline lookup yields CDR1 MNHEY and CDR2 SMNVEV (reference sequence). V gave up 5 bases and J gave up 3 bases; unmatched junction bases: 16. CDR3 length equals 19 residues.

The rearrangement joins TRBV5-4 to TRBJ1-1; no clear D. Germline V gene data show CDR1 as SGHNT and CDR2 as YYREEE (reference sequence). V lost 2 bases to trimming and J lost 4 bases, with 18 bases between them. The length of the CDR3 is 16 residues. The CDR3 DNA sequence: TGTGCCAGCAGCTTAGATCTGGGTGAGGGAGGCACTGAAGCTTTCTTT. This codes for CASSLDLGEGGTEAFF. Combining the CDR3 with reference TRBV5-4 and TRBJ1-1 gives the whole variable domain ETGVTQSPTHLIKTRGQQVTLRCSSQSGHNTVSWYQQALGQGPQFIFQYYREEENGRGNFPPRFSGLQFPNYSSELNVNALELDDSALYLCASSLDLGEGGTEAFFGQGTRLTVV.

The chain employs TRBV7-9 and TRBJ1-2, with D uncertain. Trimming removed 4 bases from V and 0 bases from J, with 9 bases in between. Per the germline V gene, CDR1 is SEHNR and CDR2 is FQNEAQ (reference sequence). The CDR3 length is 14 residues. The CDR3 region has the DNA TGTGCCAGCAGCTCCCAGAAAGCTAACTATGGCTACACCTTC. Translating gives CASSSQKANYGYTF.

The chain couples TRBV9 to TRBJ2-5; 10 bases fit TRBD2. This CDR3 is 15 amino acids long. From germline, CDR1 is SGDLS and CDR2 YYNGEE. The junction had 8 bases not matched to a gene; V was cut back by 4 bases and J by 5 bases. The CDR3 here is CASSPGTSAEETQYF. DNA of the CDR3: TGTGCCAGCAGCCCAGGGACTAGCGCGGAGGAGACCCAGTACTTC.

The chain employs TRBV5-8 and TRBJ2-3; D may be TRBD1 (5 bases). The germline gives CDR1 SGHTS, CDR2 YDEGEE. Trimming took 0 bases from V and 3 from J, leaving 11 bases between them. This CDR3 region has 15 residues. The CDR3 sequence is CASSLGQSTTDTQYF. The CDR3 DNA is TGTGCCAGCAGCTTGGGACAGTCGACTACAGATACGCAGTATTTT.

This clone was counted only a few times. The chain has TRBV5-1 and TRBJ2-7, with 11 bases aligning to TRBD2. V shed 0 bases and J 6 bases; nucleotides not matched to a gene: 5. CDR1 and CDR2 (germline): SGHRS, YFSETQ. The CDR3 extends over 15 amino acids. The CDR3 sequence is CASSLDLAGGREQYF. CDR3 coding DNA: TGCGCCAGCAGCTTGGATCTAGCGGGAGGCCGCGAGCAGTACTTC.

This clone showed up just a few times. This chain links TRBV15 with TRBJ1-5; TRBD1 might be the D (6 bases). The CDR3 extends over 14 amino acids. The ends were cut back, 4 bases at V and 4 bases at J, with 11 bases in the middle. CDR1 and CDR2 (germline): LNHNV, YYDKDF (reference sequence). This CDR3 reads CATSTDRDNQPQHF. DNA of the CDR3: TGTGCCACCAGCACGGACAGAGATAATCAGCCCCAGCATTTT.

The chain couples TRBV18 to TRBJ2-1; TRBD1 matches at 9 bases. CDR3 size: 16 residues. The trim removed 4 bases at V and 3 bases at J, leaving 7 bases unmatched. Germline V gives CDR1 KGHSH, CDR2 LQKENI. Written as DNA, the CDR3 is TGTGCCAGCTCACAGCTTCGGGACAGGGACTACAATGAGCAGTTCTTC. Protein sequence: CASSQLRDRDYNEQFF.

This clone was seen just once. V and J are TRBV28 and TRBJ1-1; 9 positions agree with TRBD1. Germline V gene sequence: CDR1 MDHEN, CDR2 SYDVKM. The ends lost 5 bases at V and 2 bases at J; junction bases unmatched: 6. CDR3 length: 15 amino acids. CDR3 in DNA: TGTGCCAGCAGTCCGTTGACAGGGGGTAACACTGAAGCTTTCTTT. Protein sequence: CASSPLTGGNTEAFF.

The CDR3 protein is CASSLGGANGYTF. CDR3 coding DNA: TGCGCCAGCAGCTTAGGGGGCGCGAATGGCTACACCTTC. The chain joins TRBV5-1 to TRBJ1-2; 7 positions agree with TRBD1. Unmatched junction bases numbered 4, after V lost 2 bases and J lost 6 bases. CDR1 is SGHRS and CDR2 is YFSETQ in the germline V gene. The CDR3 runs 13 residues.

The chain has TRBV29-1 and TRBJ2-7, with 12 bases identical to TRBD2. This CDR3 has 16 residues. Trimming at V came to 0 bases and at J to 3 bases, leaving 6 bases not matched to a gene. The germline gives CDR1 SQVTM, CDR2 ANQGSEA. DNA for the CDR3: TGCAGCGTTGAAGATCGACGGGGACTAGCGGGCTACGAGCAGTACTTC. It encodes CSVEDRRGLAGYEQYF.